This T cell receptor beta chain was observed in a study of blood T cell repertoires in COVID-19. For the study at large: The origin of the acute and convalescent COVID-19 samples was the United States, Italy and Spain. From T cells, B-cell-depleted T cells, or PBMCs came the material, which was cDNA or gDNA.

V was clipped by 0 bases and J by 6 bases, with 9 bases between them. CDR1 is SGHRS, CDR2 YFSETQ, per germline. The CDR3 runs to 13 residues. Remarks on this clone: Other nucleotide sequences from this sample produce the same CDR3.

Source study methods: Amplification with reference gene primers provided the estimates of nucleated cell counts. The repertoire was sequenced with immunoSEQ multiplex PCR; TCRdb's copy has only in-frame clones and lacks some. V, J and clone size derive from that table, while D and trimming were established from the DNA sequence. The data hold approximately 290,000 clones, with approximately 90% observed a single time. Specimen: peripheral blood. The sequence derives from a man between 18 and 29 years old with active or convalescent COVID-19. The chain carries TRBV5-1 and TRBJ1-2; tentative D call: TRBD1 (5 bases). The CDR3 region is CASSLAAGDGYTF. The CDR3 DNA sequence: TGCGCCAGCAGCTTGGCCGCGGGGGATGGCTACACCTTC.